Below, 28 T cell receptor beta chains from the same sample are listed, as sequenced in a study of blood T cell repertoires in COVID-19. Libraries were prepared by immunoSEQ multiplex PCR; TCRdb keeps only in-frame clonotypes and omits some of them. The data hold more than 300,000 clones, with approximately 89% observed a single time. Sequences were obtained from peripheral blood. These TCRs come from a woman aged 25 to 45 with COVID-19, enrolled during active disease.

V and J are TRBV6-6 and TRBJ2-3; D might be TRBD1 (5 bases). V gave up 6 bases and J gave up 5 bases, with 9 bases separating them. The CDR3 loop spans 12 amino acids. The germline V gene has CDR1 MNHNY and CDR2 SVGAGI (reference sequence). Here the CDR3 reads CASRDTLDTQYF. For the CDR3, the DNA is TGTGCCAGCAGGGACACGCTAGATACGCAGTATTTT.

V is TRBV5-4 and J is TRBJ1-6, with 9 bases fitting TRBD1. This CDR3 has 15 residues. V lost 0 bases and J lost 6; bases outside the gene matches: 1. The germline gives CDR1 SGHNT, CDR2 YYREEE (reference sequence). This chain's CDR3 is CASSLGTGANSPLHF. As DNA, the CDR3 is TGTGCCAGCAGCTTGGGGACAGGGGCTAATTCACCCCTCCACTTT. The whole variable domain, filled in from reference TRBV5-4 and TRBJ1-6, reads ETGVTQSPTHLIKTRGQQVTLRCSSQSGHNTVSWYQQALGQGPQFIFQYYREEENGRGNFPPRFSGLQFPNYSSELNVNALELDDSALYLCASSLGTGANSPLHFGNGTRLTVT.

V and J are TRBV6-5 and TRBJ1-2, with 9 bases lining up with TRBD1. V was clipped by 6 bases and J by 5 bases; unmatched bases: 7. The CDR3 consists of 14 residues. CDR1 and CDR2 from the germline V gene are MNHEY and SVGAGI. CDR3 coding DNA: TGTGCCAGCAGCCGCGGACAGGGGATGTATGGCTACACCTTC. It translates to CASSRGQGMYGYTF.

V usage is TRBV24-1 and J usage is TRBJ2-2, with 10 positions matching TRBD1. CDR3 length: 15 residues. J gave up 6 bases and V 5 bases, and 5 bases lay outside the gene matches. Germline CDR1 is KGHDR and CDR2 is SFDVKD. The CDR3: CATSVSGTGAGELFF. The CDR3 DNA sequence: TGTGCCACCAGTGTTTCTGGGACAGGGGCCGGGGAGCTGTTTTTT.

J is TRBJ1-2 and V is TRBV28; D may be TRBD1 (6 bases). Trimming pared 8 bases from V and 2 bases from J, leaving 15 bases between. The V gene's germline CDR1 is MDHEN and CDR2 SYDVKM. This CDR3 has 14 residues. Written as DNA, the CDR3 is TGTGCCAGCTTCGAGGGGGTCGGGAACTATGGCTACACCTTC. Translated: CASFEGVGNYGYTF.

The V and J genes are TRBV19 and TRBJ1-1, with a weak D call TRBD1 (5 bases). Trimming pared 0 bases from V and 3 bases from J, leaving 11 bases between. This CDR3 is built from 15 residues. Germline loops: CDR1 LNHDA, CDR2 SQIVND (reference sequence). Written as DNA, the CDR3 is TGTGCCAGTAGTATAGATTGGGGCAGATACACTGAAGCTTTCTTT. This sequence encodes CASSIDWGRYTEAFF.

The CDR3 region has the DNA TGTGCCAGCAGTGTGGGACAGGACTATGGCTACACCTTC. Its translation: CASSVGQDYGYTF. V and J are TRBV27 and TRBJ1-2; 8 nucleotides align to TRBD1. Germline CDR1 reads MNHEY; CDR2 reads SMNVEV (reference sequence). The ends lost 5 bases at V and 3 bases at J; junction bases unmatched: 2. The CDR3 is 13 amino acids.

The J gene is TRBJ1-2, the V gene TRBV3-1 (or the pseudogene TRBV3-2), with a tentative D call TRBD1 (6 bases). The CDR3 runs to 15 residues. The germline gives CDR1 LGHDT, CDR2 YNNKEL (reference sequence). Trimming left V 1 base short and J 2 bases short, with 11 bases between. Here the CDR3 reads CASSQGIGGNYGYTF. The CDR3 DNA is TGTGCCAGCAGCCAAGGTATAGGGGGAAACTATGGCTACACCTTC.

This chain uses TRBV7-2 with TRBJ2-7, with no clear D. Germline V gives CDR1 SGHTA, CDR2 FQGNSA. Trimming stripped 3 bases from V and 2 bases from J, with 8 bases between. The CDR3 has 13 residues. Here the CDR3 DNA reads TGTGCCAGCAGCTTTTCAGATCCCTACGAGCAGTACTTC. It translates to CASSFSDPYEQYF.

The V and J genes are TRBV19 and TRBJ2-1, with TRBD1 identical over 9 bases. This CDR3 has 12 amino acids. The V gene's germline CDR1 is LNHDA and CDR2 SQIVND (reference sequence). V trimming: 7 bases; J trimming: 10 bases; junction bases outside the gene matches: 5. CDR3: CASKGQGWEQFF. Here the CDR3 DNA reads TGTGCCAGTAAGGGACAGGGTTGGGAGCAGTTCTTC.

The V and J genes are TRBV7-2 and TRBJ1-3; D gene uncertain. Per the germline V gene, CDR1 is SGHTA and CDR2 is FQGNSA. Trimming cost V 1 base and J 2 bases, with 12 bases left between them. The CDR3 has 16 residues. The CDR3 DNA reads as TGTGCCAGCAGCTTAGTACCGGGAGGGACTGGAAACACCATATATTTT. Translated: CASSLVPGGTGNTIYF. Full variable domain (rest looked up from reference TRBV7-2 and TRBJ1-3): GAGVSQSPSNKVTEKGKDVELRCDPISGHTALYWYRQSLGQGLEFLIYFQGNSAPDKSGLPSDRFSAERTGGSVSTLTIQRTQQEDSAVYLCASSLVPGGTGNTIYFGEGSWLTVV.

J is TRBJ1-5 and V is TRBV2, with 7 bases that match TRBD1. Germline CDR1 reads SNHLY; CDR2 reads FYNNEI. Trimming at V came to 6 bases and at J to 6 bases, leaving 11 bases not matched to a gene. The CDR3 has 15 amino acids. DNA for the CDR3: TGTGCCAGCAGGGCGGGCAGGGGGGCGAGTCAGCCCCAGCATTTT. This sequence encodes CASRAGRGASQPQHF. Drawing the rest from reference TRBV2 and TRBJ1-5, the complete variable domain is EPEVTQTPSHQVTQMGQEVILRCVPISNHLYFYWYRQILGQKVEFLVSFYNNEISEKSEIFDDQFSVERPDGSNFTLKIRSTKLEDSAMYFCASRAGRGASQPQHFGDGTRLSIL.

The sample holds a few counts of this clone. The chain is built from TRBV4-2 and TRBJ1-1; no clear D. CDR1 is LGHNA, CDR2 YNFKEQ, per germline. Trimming took 4 bases from V and 2 from J, leaving 11 bases between them. This CDR3 region has 14 residues. Here the CDR3 DNA reads TGTGCCAGCAGCCCCGGGGTGGCTAACACTGAAGCTTTCTTT. As protein: CASSPGVANTEAFF.

The chain combines TRBV5-4 with TRBJ1-4, with 7 bases lining up with TRBD1. Germline CDR1 SGHNT, CDR2 YYREEE (reference sequence). With V trimmed by 3 bases and J by 8 bases, 10 bases remained unmatched. The CDR3 is made up of 15 amino acids. CDR3 sequence reads: CASSSEGARKEKLFF. The CDR3 DNA reads as TGTGCCAGCAGCTCCGAGGGGGCTAGGAAGGAAAAACTGTTTTTT. Full variable domain (remainder filled in from reference TRBV5-4 and TRBJ1-4): ETGVTQSPTHLIKTRGQQVTLRCSSQSGHNTVSWYQQALGQGPQFIFQYYREEENGRGNFPPRFSGLQFPNYSSELNVNALELDDSALYLCASSSEGARKEKLFFGSGTQLSVL.

The gene calls are TRBV18 and TRBJ1-5; 7 bases line up with TRBD1. Germline loops: CDR1 KGHSH, CDR2 LQKENI. This CDR3 is 13 amino acids long. The V segment lost 3 bases and the J segment 10 bases; nucleotides outside the gene matches: 6. For the CDR3, the DNA is TGTGCCAGCTCACCTGACAGGGCCAGCCCCCAGCATTTT. It encodes CASSPDRASPQHF. Drawing the rest from reference TRBV18 and TRBJ1-5, the complete variable domain is NAGVMQNPRHLVRRRGQEARLRCSPMKGHSHVYWYRQLPEEGLKFMVYLQKENIIDESGMPKERFSAEFPKEGPSILRIQQVVRGDSAAYFCASSPDRASPQHFGDGTRLSIL.

J is TRBJ1-2 and V is TRBV19; TRBD1 matches at 9 bases. The CDR3 sequence is 14 residues long. The trim removed 7 bases at V and 4 bases at J, leaving 7 bases unmatched. Germline assignment: CDR1 LNHDA and CDR2 SQIVND (reference sequence). CDR3 sequence reads: CASMKQGAGYGYTF. CDR3 DNA sequence: TGTGCCAGTATGAAACAGGGGGCTGGCTATGGCTACACCTTC.

The chain recombines TRBV2 with TRBJ1-3, with D possibly TRBD1 on 6 matching bases. The CDR3 consists of 15 residues. Deletions cut 8 bases from V and 0 bases from J, with 14 bases between. Germline V lookup: CDR1 SNHLY, CDR2 FYNNEI. The CDR3 DNA sequence: TGTGCCAGCGAGGACAGCCGAAGCTCTGGAAACACCATATATTTT. Protein product: CASEDSRSSGNTIYF.

The rearrangement uses TRBV24-1 and TRBJ2-3; 15 bases fit TRBD2. The CDR3 is 19 amino acids. Germline loops: CDR1 KGHDR, CDR2 SFDVKD. V shed 4 bases and J 0 bases; nucleotides not matched to a gene: 7. The CDR3 DNA reads TGTGCCACCAGTGACAGTGGACTAGCGGGGGGGACTAGCACAGATACGCAGTATTTT. As protein: CATSDSGLAGGTSTDTQYF.

This chain joins TRBV7-8 and TRBJ1-2, with D possibly TRBD1 on 5 matching bases. The V end lost 1 base, the J end lost 7 bases, and 13 bases lay between the germline ends. The CDR3 extends over 14 amino acids. Germline V lookup: CDR1 SGHVS, CDR2 FQNEAQ. CDR3 sequence: CASSLEWSGIGYTF. DNA of the CDR3: TGTGCCAGCAGCTTAGAGTGGTCAGGGATTGGCTACACCTTC.

This sequence joins TRBV6-5 and TRBJ1-3; D is possibly TRBD1 (6 bases). V lost 11 bases and J 0 bases, leaving 14 bases between the germline ends. This CDR3 contains 14 residues. CDR1 and CDR2 from the germline V gene are MNHEY and SVGAGI. The CDR3 nucleotides are TGTGCCGGTTTGACAGGCCCCTCTGGAAACACCATATATTTT. Amino acid sequence: CAGLTGPSGNTIYF.

The chain employs TRBV4-2 and TRBJ1-4, with D unclear. The CDR3 is made up of 15 amino acids. Trimming removed 4 bases from V and 3 bases from J, with 12 bases in between. Germline values: CDR1 LGHNA, CDR2 YNFKEQ. CDR3 residues: CASSRRWEPNEKLFF. CDR3 DNA: TGTGCCAGCAGCCGGAGGTGGGAACCTAATGAAAAACTGTTTTTT.

This clone was found once. The chain carries TRBV5-5 and TRBJ1-5, with 8 bases identical to TRBD1. CDR3 length: 19 residues. From germline, CDR1 is SGHKS and CDR2 YYEKEE (reference sequence). The junction had 19 bases not matched to a gene; V was cut back by 4 bases and J by 4 bases. In DNA, the CDR3 is TGTGCCAGCAGCCCCTTATCGTCCCTCGGGGACAGGTCAAATCAGCCCCAGCATTTT. Protein product: CASSPLSSLGDRSNQPQHF.

This clone came up once. The rearrangement uses TRBV7-9 and TRBJ1-2; D gene uncertain. V dropped 3 bases and J dropped 6 bases, with 11 bases sitting between them. The CDR3 is made up of 13 amino acids. Germline V CDR1 and CDR2: SEHNR, FQNEAQ (reference sequence). This CDR3 is CASSFDTIHGYTF. CDR3 nucleotide sequence: TGTGCCAGCAGCTTTGACACCATCCATGGCTACACCTTC.

The chain couples TRBV12-5 to TRBJ2-2; TRBD1 matches at 8 bases. The V gene end was trimmed by 0 bases and the J gene end by 6 bases; junction bases not matched to a gene: 6. Germline V gives CDR1 LGHNT, CDR2 FRNRAP. The CDR3 spans 16 residues. The CDR3 sequence is CASGLVPGQGAGELFF. DNA of the CDR3: TGTGCTAGTGGTTTGGTCCCCGGACAGGGAGCCGGGGAGCTGTTTTTT.

This rearrangement joins TRBV9 to TRBJ1-2, with D possibly matching TRBD1 (6 bases). CDR1 SGDLS and CDR2 YYNGEE come from the germline V gene. The CDR3 runs 13 residues. The V end was cut by 2 bases, the J end by 3 bases, with 8 bases between. The CDR3 region has the DNA TGTGCCAGCAGCGTGGACAGCTACTATGGCTACACCTTC. Protein: CASSVDSYYGYTF.

CDR3 bases: TGTGCCAGCAGTTTCCGACAGGCACCCCCCGGGGCCAACGTCCTGACTTTC. Amino acids: CASSFRQAPPGANVLTF. The J gene is TRBJ2-6, the V gene TRBV6-2 or TRBV6-3; D possibly corresponds to TRBD1 (6 bases). There are 17 residues in the CDR3. Germline V CDR1 and CDR2: MNHEY, SVGEGT. V gave up 4 bases and J gave up 4 bases, with 17 bases separating them.

This chain uses TRBV3-1 (or the pseudogene TRBV3-2) with TRBJ2-5; 8 bases align to TRBD2. Germline CDR1 reads LGHDT; CDR2 reads YNNKEL (reference sequence). The J segment lost 4 bases and the V segment lost 8 bases, leaving 12 bases of the junction unmatched. The CDR3 runs 15 residues. CDR3 in DNA: TGTGCCAGCGGCCTCCAGACTAGCGCGGGAGAGACCCAGTACTTC. It is translated as CASGLQTSAGETQYF.

J is TRBJ1-2 and V is TRBV7-2; weak D call: TRBD1 (5 bases). The V gene's germline CDR1 is SGHTA and CDR2 FQGNSA. V lost 2 bases and J lost 6, with 16 bases in between. The CDR3 consists of 15 residues. The CDR3 region has the DNA TGTGCCAGCAGCTTAAACAGGAGGGGAGGGCATGGCTACACCTTC. It yields the protein CASSLNRRGGHGYTF.